This TCR beta chain was captured by sequencing in a study of regulatory T cells in long-lasting Graves disease. Trimming took 6 bases from V and 0 from J; bases not matched to a gene: 4. CDR3 size: 16 residues. CDR1 and CDR2 from the germline V gene are ENHRY and SYGVKD. Building of the TCR beta libraries involved iRepertoire HTBI primers and Arm-PCR of CDR3 regions. TCRdb re-derived calls from the multiplex PCR reads in MiXCR, one entry per CDR3 protein. The sample records 350,000 to 450,000 distinct CDR3 sequences, around 14% being singletons. Study-level points and caveats: Whereas around 970 public clonotypes were shared by new patients, persistent patients shared more, at 2,741.

Time point described: newly diagnosed GD, antithyroid drugs for less than 3 months. Following extraction of RNA from PBMCs, that RNA was used to make the TCR library. This clonotype came up many times. The antigen remains undetermined. This sample was shared with a second study, whose subject was T cells in Graves' hyperthyroidism and ophthalmopathy. Per that paper: First-round RT-PCR targeting the TCR CDR3 was performed with the HTBI primer set. Blood shared most expanded thyroid clonotypes above 0.001.

The clonotype originates from a woman in her twenties or thirties with Graves disease. The V and J genes are TRBV10-3 and TRBJ2-7, with 14 bases that match TRBD2. The source material was peripheral blood mononuclear cells (PBMCs), sampled at new diagnosis, from a patient treated with antithyroid drugs. The CDR3 sequence: CAIRGGTSGSSYEQYF. CDR3 nucleotide sequence: TGTGCCATCAGGGGGGGGACTAGCGGGAGCTCCTACGAGCAGTACTTC.